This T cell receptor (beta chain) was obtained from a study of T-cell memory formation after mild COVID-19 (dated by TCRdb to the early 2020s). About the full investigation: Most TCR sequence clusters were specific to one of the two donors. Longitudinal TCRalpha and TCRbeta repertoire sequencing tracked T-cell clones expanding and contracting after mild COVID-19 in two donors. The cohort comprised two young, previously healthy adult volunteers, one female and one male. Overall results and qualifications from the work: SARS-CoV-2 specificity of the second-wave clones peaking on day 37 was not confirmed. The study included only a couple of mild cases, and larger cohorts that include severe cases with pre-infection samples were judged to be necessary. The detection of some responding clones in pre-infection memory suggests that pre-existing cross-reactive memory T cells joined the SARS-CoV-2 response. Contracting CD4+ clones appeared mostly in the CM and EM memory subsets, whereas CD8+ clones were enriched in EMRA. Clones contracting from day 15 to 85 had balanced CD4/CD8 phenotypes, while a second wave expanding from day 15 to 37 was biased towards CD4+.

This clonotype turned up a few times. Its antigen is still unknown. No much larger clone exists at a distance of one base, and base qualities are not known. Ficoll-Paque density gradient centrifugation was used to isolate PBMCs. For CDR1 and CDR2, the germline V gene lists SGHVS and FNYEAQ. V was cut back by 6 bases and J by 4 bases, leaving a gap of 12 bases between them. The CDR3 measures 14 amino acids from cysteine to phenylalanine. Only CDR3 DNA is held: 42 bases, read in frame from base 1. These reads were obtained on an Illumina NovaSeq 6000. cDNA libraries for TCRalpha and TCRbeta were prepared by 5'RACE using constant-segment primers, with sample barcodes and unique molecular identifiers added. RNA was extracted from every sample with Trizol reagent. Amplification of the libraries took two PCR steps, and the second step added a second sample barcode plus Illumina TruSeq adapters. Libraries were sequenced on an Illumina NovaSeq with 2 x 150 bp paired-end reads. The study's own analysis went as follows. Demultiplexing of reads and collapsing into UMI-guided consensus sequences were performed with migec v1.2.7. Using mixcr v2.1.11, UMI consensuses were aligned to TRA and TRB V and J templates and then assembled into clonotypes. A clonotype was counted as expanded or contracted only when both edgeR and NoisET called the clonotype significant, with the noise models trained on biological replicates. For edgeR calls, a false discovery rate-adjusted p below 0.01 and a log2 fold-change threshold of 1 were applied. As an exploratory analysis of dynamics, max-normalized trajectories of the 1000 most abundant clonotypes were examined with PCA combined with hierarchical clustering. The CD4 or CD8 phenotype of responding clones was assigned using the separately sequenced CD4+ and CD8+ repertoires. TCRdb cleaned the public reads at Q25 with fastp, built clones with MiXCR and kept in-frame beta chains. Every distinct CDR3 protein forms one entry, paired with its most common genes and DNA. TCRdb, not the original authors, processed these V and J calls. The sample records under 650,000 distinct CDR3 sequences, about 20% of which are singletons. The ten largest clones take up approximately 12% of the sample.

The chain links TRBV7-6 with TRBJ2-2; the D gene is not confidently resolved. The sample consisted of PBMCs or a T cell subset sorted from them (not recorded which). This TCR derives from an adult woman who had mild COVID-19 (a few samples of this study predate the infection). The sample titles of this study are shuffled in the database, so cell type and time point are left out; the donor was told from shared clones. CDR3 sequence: CASRPGRATGELFF. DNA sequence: TGTGCCAGCAGACCAGGACGTGCCACCGGGGAGCTGTTTTTT.